Shown below are 13 T cell receptor beta chains from a single sample sequenced in a study of T-cell memory formation after mild COVID-19. TCRdb redid the calling of the 5' RACE reads with MiXCR, one entry per CDR3 protein. The data show some 100,000 distinct CDR3 sequences, roughly 10% seen once. Sample: PBMCs or a T cell subset sorted from them (not recorded which). The origin of the receptors is a man aged 18 to 35 who had mild COVID-19 (a few samples of this study predate the infection). Cell type and time point are not known.

The sample holds a few counts of this clonotype. This sequence joins TRBV7-6 and TRBJ1-1, with D unclear. Per the germline V gene, CDR1 is SGHVS and CDR2 is FNYEAQ. V shed 6 bases and J shed 6 bases, with 17 bases lying between them. The CDR3 is 14 amino acids. The DNA of the CDR3 is TGTGCCAGCAGTACGGACCGCTACTGGGCTGAAGCTTTCTTT. Protein product: CASSTDRYWAEAFF.

The chain has TRBV7-2 and TRBJ2-7, with D perhaps matching TRBD1 (6 bases). This CDR3 spans 16 amino acids. Germline CDR1 SGHTA, CDR2 FQGNSA. The V and J ends lost 1 base and 2 bases respectively, with 15 bases between them. CDR3 sequence reads: CASSLVSGEHPYEQYF. The CDR3 region has the DNA TGTGCCAGCAGCTTAGTCTCAGGGGAGCATCCCTACGAGCAGTACTTC.

This clonotype was observed at least ten times. This chain uses TRBV5-1 with TRBJ2-7, with a tentative D call TRBD1 (6 bases). CDR3 length equals 14 residues. Trimming pared 4 bases from V and 3 bases from J, leaving 14 bases between. Germline CDR1 SGHRS, CDR2 YFSETQ. CDR3 amino acids: CASSLGHYFYEQYV. The CDR3 coding sequence is TGCGCCAGCAGCCTGGGACATTATTTCTACGAGCAGTACGTC.

This clonotype appeared a few times. The chain links TRBV9 to TRBJ2-3; D is perhaps TRBD2 (6 bases). From germline, CDR1 is SGDLS and CDR2 YYNGEE. The length of the CDR3 is 15 residues. Trimming took off 4 bases at V and 6 bases at J, with 18 bases between the two ends. The chain's CDR3 is CASSPRTIALDTQYF. In nucleotides, the CDR3 is TGTGCCAGCAGCCCCCGGACTATTGCATTGGATACGCAGTATTTT.

This clonotype was found a few times. This sequence joins TRBV4-1 and TRBJ1-5, with a possible D match to TRBD1 (6 bases). From germline, CDR1 is MGHRA and CDR2 YSYEKL. This CDR3 region has 18 residues. Deletions cut 4 bases from V and 2 bases from J, with 21 bases between. The CDR3 bases are TGCGCCAGCAGCCCTACGGACAGCTCAGGTTTCGGCAATCAGCCCCAGCATTTT. Translation: CASSPTDSSGFGNQPQHF.

This clonotype came up a few times. J is TRBJ2-7 and V is TRBV5-1, with a weak D call TRBD1 (5 bases). V shed 2 bases and J shed 3 bases, with 15 bases lying between them. The CDR3 length is 15 residues. CDR1 is SGHRS and CDR2 is YFSETQ in the germline V gene. The CDR3: CASSLTGLLGYEQYF. The CDR3 bases are TGCGCCAGCAGCTTAACAGGCCTCTTGGGCTACGAGCAGTACTTC. Supplemented by reference TRBV5-1 and TRBJ2-7, the full variable domain reads KAGVTQTPRYLIKTRGQQVTLSCSPISGHRSVSWYQQTPGQGLQFLFEYFSETQRNKGNFPGRFSGRQFSNSRSEMNVSTLELGDSALYLCASSLTGLLGYEQYFGPGTRLTVT.

This clonotype was counted ten times or more. The chain combines TRBV20-1 with TRBJ1-1; TRBD1 might be the D (6 bases). V was clipped by 5 bases and J by 3 bases, with 16 bases between them. The CDR3 is 14 amino acids. Germline V gives CDR1 DFQATT, CDR2 SNEGSKA (reference sequence). DNA of the CDR3: TGCAGTGCTGGGGGCGGGTCCTCCGACACTGAAGCTTTCTTT. Protein product: CSAGGGSSDTEAFF.

In its sample, this clonotype was seen many times. V gene TRBV4-1 combines with J gene TRBJ2-7, with TRBD2 matching over 9 bases. This CDR3 contains 14 residues. V shed 0 bases, J shed 6 bases, and the junction held 3 bases outside the gene matches. From germline, CDR1 is MGHRA and CDR2 YSYEKL. CDR3 region: CASSQDGTSSEQYF. CDR3 in DNA: TGCGCCAGCAGCCAAGATGGGACTAGCTCCGAGCAGTACTTC.

This clonotype was seen at least ten times. This chain uses TRBV7-9 with TRBJ2-1; D tentatively fits TRBD1 or TRBD2 (5 bases each). V dropped 10 bases and J dropped 0 bases, with 10 bases sitting between them. The CDR3 has 13 residues. The germline V gene has CDR1 SEHNR and CDR2 FQNEAQ (reference sequence). The chain's CDR3 is CATSGSSYNEQFF. DNA of the CDR3: TGTGCCACCTCAGGGAGCTCCTACAATGAGCAGTTCTTC.

The V gene is TRBV6-2 or TRBV6-3, the J gene TRBJ2-7; no firm D call. Trimming took 4 bases from V and 2 from J, leaving 18 bases between them. Germline lookup yields CDR1 MNHEY and CDR2 SVGEGT. This CDR3 contains 16 residues. The CDR3 DNA reads TGTGCCAGCAGTTCCCCCCCCTATGATGGCACCTACGAGCAGTACTTC. Its translation: CASSSPPYDGTYEQYF.

This clonotype was seen a few times. This chain joins TRBV7-9 and TRBJ2-1; 12 positions match TRBD2. The CDR3 is 18 amino acids. The V gene's germline CDR1 is SEHNR and CDR2 FQNEAQ (reference sequence). V shed 5 bases and J 3 bases; nucleotides not matched to a gene: 11. This CDR3 reads CASSPDGLAGGLYNEQFF. The DNA for the CDR3 is TGTGCCAGCAGCCCGGACGGTCTAGCGGGGGGGCTCTACAATGAGCAGTTCTTC.

The V and J genes are TRBV7-9 and TRBJ1-2; D is unclear. Per germline, CDR1 SEHNR and CDR2 FQNEAQ (reference sequence). The CDR3 spans 14 residues. The V gene lost 4 bases and the J gene lost 8 bases, with 17 bases spanning the gap. The CDR3 nucleotides are TGTGCCAGCAGCTCCGGAGGCTATTTGAGAGGCTACACCTTC. Translating gives CASSSGGYLRGYTF.

The chain has TRBV27 and TRBJ2-7; TRBD1 aligns across 9 bases. Losses at the gene ends were 2 bases for V and 3 bases for J; bases not matched to a gene: 2. The CDR3 is 14 amino acids. CDR1 is MNHEY and CDR2 is SMNVEV in the germline V gene (reference sequence). The CDR3 here is CASSLGQGNYEQYF. CDR3 nucleotides: TGTGCCAGCAGTTTAGGACAGGGGAACTACGAGCAGTACTTC.